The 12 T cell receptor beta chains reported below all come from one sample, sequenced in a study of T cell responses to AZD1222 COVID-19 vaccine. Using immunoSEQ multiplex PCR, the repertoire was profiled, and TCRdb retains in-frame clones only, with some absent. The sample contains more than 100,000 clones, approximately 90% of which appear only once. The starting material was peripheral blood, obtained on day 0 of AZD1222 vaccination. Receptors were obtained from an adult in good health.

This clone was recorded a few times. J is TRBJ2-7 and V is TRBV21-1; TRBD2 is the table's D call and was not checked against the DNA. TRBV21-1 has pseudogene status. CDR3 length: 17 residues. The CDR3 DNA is TGTGCCAGCAGCAAAGGGGGAGGAGGCGCCGCCACCTACGAGTCGTACTTC. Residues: CASSKGGGGAATYESYF.

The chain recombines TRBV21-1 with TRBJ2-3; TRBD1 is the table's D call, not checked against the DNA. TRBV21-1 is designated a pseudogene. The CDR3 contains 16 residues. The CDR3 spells CASSKGQGKGTDTQYF. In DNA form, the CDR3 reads TGTGCCAGCAGCAAAGGACAGGGTAAGGGCACAGATACGCAGTATTTT.

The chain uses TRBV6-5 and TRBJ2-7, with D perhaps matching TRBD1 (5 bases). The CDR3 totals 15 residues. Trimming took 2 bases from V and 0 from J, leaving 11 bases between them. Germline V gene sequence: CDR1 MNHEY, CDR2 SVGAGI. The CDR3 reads CASSYDSYSSYEQYF. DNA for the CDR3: TGTGCCAGCAGTTACGACAGCTATAGCTCCTACGAGCAGTACTTC.

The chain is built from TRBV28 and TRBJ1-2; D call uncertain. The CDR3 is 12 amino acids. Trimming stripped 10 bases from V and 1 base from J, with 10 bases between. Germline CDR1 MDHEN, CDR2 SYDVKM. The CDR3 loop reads CAIREINYGYTF. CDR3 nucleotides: TGTGCCATCCGGGAGATTAACTATGGCTACACCTTC.

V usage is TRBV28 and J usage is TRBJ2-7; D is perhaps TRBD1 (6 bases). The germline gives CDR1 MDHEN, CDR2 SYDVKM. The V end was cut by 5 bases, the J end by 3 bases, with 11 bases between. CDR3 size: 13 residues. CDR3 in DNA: TGTGCCAGCAGTGTAGGGGGTCTCTACGAGCAGTACTTC. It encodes CASSVGGLYEQYF.

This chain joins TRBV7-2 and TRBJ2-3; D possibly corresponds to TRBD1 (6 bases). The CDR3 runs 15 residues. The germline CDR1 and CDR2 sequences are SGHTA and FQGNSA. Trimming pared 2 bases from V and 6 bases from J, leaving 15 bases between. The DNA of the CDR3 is TGTGCCAGCAGCTTAACGAAACATAGGGGGGATACGCAGTATTTT. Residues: CASSLTKHRGDTQYF.

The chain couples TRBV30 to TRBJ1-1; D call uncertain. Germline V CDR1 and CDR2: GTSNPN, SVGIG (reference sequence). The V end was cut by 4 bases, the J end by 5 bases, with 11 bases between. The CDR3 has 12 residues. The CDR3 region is CAWIVGSTEAFF. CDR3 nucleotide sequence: TGTGCCTGGATTGTGGGAAGTACTGAAGCTTTCTTT. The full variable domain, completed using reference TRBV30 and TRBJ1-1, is SQTIHQWPATLVQPVGSPLSLECTVEGTSNPNLYWYRQAAGRGLQLLFYSVGIGQISSEVPQNLSASRPQDRQFILSSKKLLLSDSGFYLCAWIVGSTEAFFGQGTRLTVV.

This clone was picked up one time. DNA for the CDR3: TGTGCCAGCAATCTAGCGGGAAAGGGCAATGAGCAGTTCTTC. This gives the protein CASNLAGKGNEQFF. This rearrangement joins TRBV19 to TRBJ2-1, with TRBD2 identical over 9 bases. This CDR3 is 14 amino acids long. The V segment lost 9 bases and the J segment 6 bases; nucleotides outside the gene matches: 9. Germline V CDR1 and CDR2: LNHDA, SQIVND (reference sequence).

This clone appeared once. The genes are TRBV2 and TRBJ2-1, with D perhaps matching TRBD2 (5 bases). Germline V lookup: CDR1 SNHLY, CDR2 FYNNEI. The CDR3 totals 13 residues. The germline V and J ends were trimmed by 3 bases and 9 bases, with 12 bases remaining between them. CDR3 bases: TGTGCCAGCAGTGAGGACTCAAACTTTGAGCAGTTCTTC. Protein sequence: CASSEDSNFEQFF.

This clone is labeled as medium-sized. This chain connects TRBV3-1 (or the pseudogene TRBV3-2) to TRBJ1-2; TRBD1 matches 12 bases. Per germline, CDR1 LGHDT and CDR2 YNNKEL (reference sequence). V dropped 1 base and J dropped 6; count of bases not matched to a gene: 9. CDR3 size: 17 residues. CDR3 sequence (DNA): TGTGCCAGCAGCCAAGTCCCGGGACAGGGGGCTGGGGATGGCTACACCTTC. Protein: CASSQVPGQGAGDGYTF.

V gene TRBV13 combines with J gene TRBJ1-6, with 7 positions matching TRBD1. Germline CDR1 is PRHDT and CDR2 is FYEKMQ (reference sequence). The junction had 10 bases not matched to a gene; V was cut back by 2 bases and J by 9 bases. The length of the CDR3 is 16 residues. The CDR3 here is CASSLLTDRAISPLHF. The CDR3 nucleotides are TGTGCCAGCAGCTTACTAACTGACAGGGCCATTTCACCCCTCCACTTT.

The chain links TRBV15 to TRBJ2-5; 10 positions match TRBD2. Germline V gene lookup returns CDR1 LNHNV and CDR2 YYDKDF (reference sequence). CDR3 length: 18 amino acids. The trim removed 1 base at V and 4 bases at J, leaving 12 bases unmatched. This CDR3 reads CATSRGLTSGAPPETQYF. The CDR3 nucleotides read TGTGCCACCAGCAGAGGCCTAACTAGCGGGGCCCCACCAGAGACCCAGTACTTC.